The 21 T cell receptor beta chains reported below all come from one sample, sequenced in a study of cytomegalovirus exposure and HLA in healthy donors. Primers for the PCR totalled 60 Vbeta and 13 Jbeta. TCRdb's copy holds only in-frame clones and misses some; the assay was immunoSEQ multiplex PCR. Found here are around 70,000 clones; the top ten clones hold approximately 3.8%. Sequencing was carried out using PBMCs. The receptors come from a female donor in good health and CMV-seropositive.

The J gene is TRBJ2-2, the V gene TRBV7-6, with a weak D call TRBD1 (6 bases). Germline V lookup: CDR1 SGHVS, CDR2 FNYEAQ. V was cut by 5 bases and J by 6 bases, with 13 bases left in between. The CDR3 spans 14 residues. CDR3 region: CASSLTGSPGELFF. The DNA for the CDR3 is TGTGCCAGCAGCCTCACAGGGAGTCCCGGGGAGCTGTTTTTT.

The genes are TRBV29-1 and TRBJ2-5; 8 bases are shared with TRBD1. The end of the DNA fits TRBJ2-7 better, so the J call may be wrong. This CDR3 spans 13 amino acids. Germline-derived CDR1 and CDR2 are SQVTM and ANQGSEA. The CDR3 DNA follows: TGCAGCGTTGAAGTGACAGGGGTATACGAGCAGTACTTC. Translation gives CSVEVTGVYEQYF.

CDR3 loop: CASSPLGQGRDEQYF. The CDR3 coding sequence is TGTGCCAGCTCACCTTTGGGACAGGGACGTGACGAGCAGTACTTC. The chain carries TRBV18 and TRBJ2-7, with 9 positions matching TRBD1. Germline lookup yields CDR1 KGHSH and CDR2 LQKENI. The CDR3 has 15 amino acids. Trimming cost V 3 bases and J 5 bases; bases outside gene matches: 8. Complete variable domain (other parts from reference TRBV18 and TRBJ2-7): NAGVMQNPRHLVRRRGQEARLRCSPMKGHSHVYWYRQLPEEGLKFMVYLQKENIIDESGMPKERFSAEFPKEGPSILRIQQVVRGDSAAYFCASSPLGQGRDEQYFGPGTRLTVT.

The V call is TRBV19, the J call TRBJ2-4, with D hard to call. The V and J ends lost 3 bases and 0 bases respectively, with 12 bases between them. The V gene's germline CDR1 is LNHDA and CDR2 SQIVND (reference sequence). This CDR3 is 16 amino acids long. The CDR3 loop reads CASSMRITLAKNIQYF. CDR3 bases: TGTGCCAGTAGTATGCGGATTACCCTAGCCAAAAACATTCAGTACTTC. Using reference TRBV19 and TRBJ2-4 for the parts outside the CDR3, the full variable domain is DGGITQSPKYLFRKEGQNVTLSCEQNLNHDAMYWYRQDPGQGLRLIYYSQIVNDFQKGDIAEGYSVSREKKESFPLTVTSAQKNPTAFYLCASSMRITLAKNIQYFGAGTRLSVL.

This sequence joins TRBV5-1 and TRBJ1-4, with 8 bases that match TRBD1. CDR1 and CDR2 (germline): SGHRS, YFSETQ. CDR3 length: 14 amino acids. Germline trimming cut 3 bases from V and 5 bases from J; bases unmatched to any gene: 3. CDR3 amino acids: CASSWTGYNEKLFF. The CDR3 nucleotides are TGCGCCAGCAGCTGGACAGGGTACAATGAAAAACTGTTTTTT.

The rearrangement joins TRBV7-9 to TRBJ2-7; 10 bases align to TRBD1. Germline CDR1 reads SEHNR; CDR2 reads FQNEAQ (reference sequence). V lost 3 bases and J lost 7; bases outside the gene matches: 6. The CDR3 runs to 14 residues. CDR3 coding DNA: TGTGCCAGCAGCTTGAACGGACAGGGGGGGGAGCAGTACTTC. It translates to CASSLNGQGGEQYF.

V usage is TRBV18 and J usage is TRBJ1-2, with 7 positions matching TRBD1. The CDR3 covers 14 residues. Germline CDR1 reads KGHSH; CDR2 reads LQKENI. The V segment lost 5 bases and the J segment 2 bases; nucleotides outside the gene matches: 5. CDR3 sequence: CASSDRGQNYGYTF. CDR3 nucleotides: TGTGCCAGCTCAGACCGGGGACAGAACTATGGCTACACCTTC.

V gene TRBV7-9 combines with J gene TRBJ1-2, with 10 bases identical to TRBD1. The J segment lost 4 bases and the V segment lost 5 bases, leaving 16 bases of the junction unmatched. Germline-derived CDR1 and CDR2 are SEHNR and FQNEAQ (reference sequence). The CDR3 spans 18 residues. CDR3 sequence reads: CASSPGDRGVLSSYGYTF. The CDR3 nucleotides are TGTGCCAGCAGCCCAGGGGACAGGGGCGTGCTTTCTTCCTATGGCTACACCTTC.

J is TRBJ1-4 and V is TRBV7-2, with 10 bases identical to TRBD1. The CDR3 length is 16 residues. CDR1 SGHTA and CDR2 FQGNSA come from the germline V gene. V shed 1 base and J 8 bases; nucleotides not matched to a gene: 7. CDR3: CASSLGGTGAREKLFF. The CDR3 bases are TGTGCCAGCAGCTTAGGGGGGACAGGGGCTCGGGAAAAACTGTTTTTT.

The rearrangement joins TRBV28 to TRBJ2-7, with D possibly being TRBD1 (5 bases). V shed 5 bases and J shed 3 bases, with 8 bases lying between them. The CDR3 spans 12 residues. Germline V gives CDR1 MDHEN, CDR2 SYDVKM. CDR3 residues: CASSAQGYEQYF. DNA of the CDR3: TGTGCCAGCAGTGCTCAGGGCTACGAGCAGTACTTC.

J is TRBJ2-5 and V is TRBV2; D gene ambiguous. CDR3 length: 12 amino acids. Trimming took 0 bases from V and 6 from J, leaving 5 bases between them. Germline values: CDR1 SNHLY, CDR2 FYNNEI. In DNA, the CDR3 is TGTGCCAGCAGTGAAGCGCGGCAGACCCAGTACTTC. Translated: CASSEARQTQYF.

The chain employs TRBV7-9 and TRBJ2-4; D perhaps matches TRBD2 (5 bases). The CDR3 has 16 residues. Deletions cut 5 bases from V and 1 base from J, with 15 bases between. Germline V gene sequence: CDR1 SEHNR, CDR2 FQNEAQ (reference sequence). As DNA, the CDR3 is TGTGCCAGCAGCCAAGGACCCACTAGGGCCAAAAACATTCAGTACTTC. Residues: CASSQGPTRAKNIQYF.

For this clone: Sequence at one end of the junction differs from germline and may be a read error. The chain employs TRBV7-2 and TRBJ2-7; D might be TRBD2 (5 bases). Germline V gives CDR1 SGHTA, CDR2 FQGNSA. The CDR3 runs to 15 residues. The CDR3 bases are TGTGTCAGCAGCTTACCGGGATCGAGCGCCTACGAGCAGTACTTC. Amino acids: CVSSLPGSSAYEQYF. The entire variable domain, with the rest obtained from reference TRBV7-2 and TRBJ2-7, is as follows: GAGVSQSPSNKVTEKGKDVELRCDPISGHTALYWYRQSLGQGLEFLIYFQGNSAPDKSGLPSDRFSAERTGGSVSTLTIQRTQQEDSAVYLCVSSLPGSSAYEQYFGPGTRLTVT.

The V and J genes are TRBV18 and TRBJ1-2, with D possibly being TRBD1 (6 bases). CDR1 is KGHSH, CDR2 LQKENI, per germline. The CDR3 extends over 11 amino acids. V was shortened by 8 bases and J by 6 bases, with 10 bases between the two germline ends. The CDR3 protein is CASVQGDGYTF. The DNA for the CDR3 is TGTGCCAGCGTACAGGGCGATGGCTACACCTTC.

V is TRBV15 and J is TRBJ2-3; 14 bases are a match to TRBD2. This CDR3 region has 16 residues. The germline gives CDR1 LNHNV, CDR2 YYDKDF (reference sequence). V lost 5 bases to trimming and J lost 4 bases; unmatched junction nucleotides: 5. For the CDR3, the DNA is TGTGCCACCAGCTCCAGGACTAGCGGGAGGCCAGATACGCAGTATTTT. It yields the protein CATSSRTSGRPDTQYF.

The chain combines TRBV6-1 with TRBJ1-4; D perhaps matches TRBD1 (6 bases). V lost 5 bases to trimming and J lost 5 bases, with 12 bases between them. CDR1 is MNHNS, CDR2 SASEGT, per germline. This CDR3 contains 14 residues. DNA of the CDR3: TGTGCCAGCAGTAATTGGGGGCCGAATGAAAAACTGTTTTTT. Amino acid sequence: CASSNWGPNEKLFF.

This chain links TRBV4-1 with TRBJ1-1; D not certain. Trimming shortened V by 2 bases and J by 3 bases, and 10 bases separated the two germline ends. Germline values: CDR1 MGHRA, CDR2 YSYEKL. The CDR3 runs to 14 residues. This CDR3 reads CASSQQWRDTEAFF. DNA of the CDR3: TGCGCCAGCAGCCAACAGTGGAGGGACACTGAAGCTTTCTTT.

V is TRBV11-2 and J is TRBJ1-1; D remains unclear. This CDR3 has 14 residues. From germline, CDR1 is SGHAT and CDR2 FQNNGV. Trimming pared 5 bases from V and 0 bases from J, leaving 10 bases between. The CDR3 reads CASSLIVMNTEAFF. In DNA, the CDR3 is TGTGCCAGCAGCCTAATTGTAATGAACACTGAAGCTTTCTTT.

CDR3 residues: CASSPATEYGYTF. CDR3 DNA: TGTGCCAGCTCACCCGCTACGGAGTATGGCTACACCTTC. The chain carries TRBV18 and TRBJ1-2; D ambiguous. Trimming pared 3 bases from V and 5 bases from J, leaving 10 bases between. This CDR3 contains 13 residues. Germline V gene sequence: CDR1 KGHSH, CDR2 LQKENI. Using reference TRBV18 and TRBJ1-2 for the parts outside the CDR3, the full variable domain is NAGVMQNPRHLVRRRGQEARLRCSPMKGHSHVYWYRQLPEEGLKFMVYLQKENIIDESGMPKERFSAEFPKEGPSILRIQQVVRGDSAAYFCASSPATEYGYTFGSGTRLTVV.

This chain links TRBV7-9 with TRBJ2-7; 8 nucleotides match TRBD1. The germline V gene has CDR1 SEHNR and CDR2 FQNEAQ (reference sequence). The CDR3 loop spans 14 amino acids. J lost 3 bases, V lost 3 bases, and 4 bases had no gene match. CDR3 in amino acids: CASSLRTGSYEQYF. The DNA of the CDR3 is TGTGCCAGCAGCTTGAGGACAGGGAGCTACGAGCAGTACTTC.

The genes are TRBV6-5 and TRBJ2-7; the match to TRBD2 covers 7 bases. V was clipped by 6 bases and J by 4 bases; unmatched bases: 12. Looked up from germline, CDR1 is MNHEY and CDR2 is SVGAGI. The CDR3 runs 15 residues. CDR3 DNA: TGTGCCAGCAGCCCTTCCGGGGAGGGTAGGTACGAGCAGTACTTC. Its protein product is CASSPSGEGRYEQYF.